One TCR beta chain is described in this entry. Assay: immunoSEQ multiplex PCR; the TCRdb copy retains only in-frame clones and omits some. The sample shows about 170,000 clones, 91% of them seen only once. These data belong to a study of control samples from healthy donors and cancer patients. The sequencing input was blood. This TCR came from a woman aged 25-40 years in good health.

CDR3 sequence (DNA): TGTGCCAGCGTATCAGGGACAGGGGCTAACTATGGCTACACCTTC. Its translation is CASVSGTGANYGYTF. The chain joins TRBV6-5 to TRBJ1-2, with 10 bases aligning to TRBD1. The germline CDR1 and CDR2 sequences are MNHEY and SVGAGI. CDR3 length: 15 residues. With 8 bases clipped from V and 0 bases from J, the junction kept 6 bases outside the gene matches.